The next 18 T cell receptor beta chains were all read from a single sample in a study of blood T cell repertoires in COVID-19. TCRdb's copy holds only in-frame clones and misses some; the assay was immunoSEQ multiplex PCR. The repertoire consists of 140,000 to 150,000 clones, with 75% to 85% occurring once and the leading ten covering 5%. The specimen sequenced was peripheral blood. The receptors here all came from a woman in her 50s with acute or convalescent COVID-19.

The chain couples TRBV4-1 to TRBJ2-1, with 7 bases aligning to TRBD1. CDR3 length: 13 amino acids. Germline V lookup: CDR1 MGHRA, CDR2 YSYEKL. With V trimmed by 6 bases and J by 7 bases, 6 bases remained unmatched. The CDR3 here is CASSFNRGNEQFF. CDR3 nucleotide sequence: TGCGCCAGCAGTTTTAACAGGGGTAATGAGCAGTTCTTC.

The genes are TRBV7-2 and TRBJ2-3; 12 bases are shared with TRBD2. The CDR3 runs 16 residues. V was pared by 5 bases and J by 5 bases, with 8 bases of the junction left unmatched. From germline, CDR1 is SGHTA and CDR2 FQGNSA. This CDR3 reads CASSKSSGGALDTQYF. The DNA for the CDR3 is TGTGCCAGCAGCAAATCTAGCGGGGGGGCTTTAGATACGCAGTATTTT.

The chain has TRBV7-8 and TRBJ1-5; D is unresolved. This CDR3 has 17 residues. The V and J ends lost 5 bases and 0 bases respectively, with 17 bases between them. The germline V gene has CDR1 SGHVS and CDR2 FQNEAQ. CDR3: CASSPRGSPYSNQPQHF. The CDR3 region has the DNA TGTGCCAGCAGCCCTCGAGGGTCACCTTATAGCAATCAGCCCCAGCATTTT.

The chain employs TRBV12-5 and TRBJ2-3; 8 nucleotides match TRBD2. The germline V gene has CDR1 LGHNT and CDR2 FRNRAP. The CDR3 covers 15 residues. The V gene end was trimmed by 6 bases and the J gene end by 7 bases; junction bases not matched to a gene: 12. The CDR3 DNA sequence: TGTGCTAGTGGAAGTGGCGGGGGGTTTTTGAATACGCAGTATTTT. Protein: CASGSGGGFLNTQYF.

This chain joins TRBV28 and TRBJ1-3; D not resolved. There are 16 residues in the CDR3. V lost 1 base and J 0 bases, leaving 10 bases between the germline ends. Germline lookup yields CDR1 MDHEN and CDR2 SYDVKM. The DNA for the CDR3 is TGTGCCAGCAGTTTATCCCCCTCGGGCTCTGGAAACACCATATATTTT. Translated: CASSLSPSGSGNTIYF.

This chain connects TRBV12-2 to TRBJ1-6. TRBV12-2 is noted as a pseudogene. CDR3 length: 14 amino acids. CDR3 DNA sequence: TGTGCAAGTCGCCCCTGGAAGGCGGGGGCACCCCTCCACTTT. Translating gives CASRPWKAGAPLHF.

CDR3 amino acids: CASSLSGQGGNIQYF. CDR3 coding DNA: TGTGCCAGCAGCTTATCAGGGCAGGGTGGAAACATTCAGTACTTC. This chain joins TRBV7-3 and TRBJ2-4, with D possibly matching TRBD1 (5 bases). CDR3 length: 15 residues. In germline, CDR1 is SGHTA, CDR2 FQGTGA. V lost 2 bases to trimming and J lost 6 bases, with 14 bases between them.

This chain links TRBV29-1 with TRBJ1-3; D not certain. CDR1 SQVTM and CDR2 ANQGSEA come from the germline V gene. With 4 bases removed from V and 0 bases from J, the gap between germline ends came to 13 bases. The CDR3 has 15 amino acids. The CDR3 DNA follows: TGCAGCGTTGCAGGTCCGAGCTCCTCTGGAAACACCATATATTTT. It specifies CSVAGPSSSGNTIYF.

This clone showed up just a few times. The chain recombines TRBV5-1 with TRBJ2-7, with D unclear. The CDR3 loop spans 14 amino acids. The V gene's germline CDR1 is SGHRS and CDR2 YFSETQ. The germline V and J ends were trimmed by 4 bases and 4 bases, with 15 bases remaining between them. The CDR3 DNA reads TGCGCCAGCAGCGCCTTGAGTCACCCGTACGAGCAGTACTTC. This sequence encodes CASSALSHPYEQYF. The full variable domain, completed using reference TRBV5-1 and TRBJ2-7, is KAGVTQTPRYLIKTRGQQVTLSCSPISGHRSVSWYQQTPGQGLQFLFEYFSETQRNKGNFPGRFSGRQFSNSRSEMNVSTLELGDSALYLCASSALSHPYEQYFGPGTRLTVT.

The rearrangement links TRBV19 to TRBJ1-5; a possible D gene is TRBD1 (6 bases). The CDR3 extends over 14 amino acids. The germline gives CDR1 LNHDA, CDR2 SQIVND (reference sequence). V was pared by 4 bases and J by 5 bases, with 12 bases between. For the CDR3, the DNA is TGTGCCAGTAGTAGGAGACAGGCCGATCAGCCCCAGCATTTT. It specifies CASSRRQADQPQHF. Looking up the rest from reference TRBV19 and TRBJ1-5 gives the full variable domain: DGGITQSPKYLFRKEGQNVTLSCEQNLNHDAMYWYRQDPGQGLRLIYYSQIVNDFQKGDIAEGYSVSREKKESFPLTVTSAQKNPTAFYLCASSRRQADQPQHFGDGTRLSIL.

The rearrangement joins TRBV6-5 to TRBJ2-7; D gene unclear. From germline, CDR1 is MNHEY and CDR2 SVGAGI. The CDR3 is 12 amino acids. V dropped 6 bases and J dropped 6 bases, with 12 bases sitting between them. In DNA, the CDR3 is TGTGCCAGCAGACATCCTTCTGGCGAGCAGTACTTC. This sequence encodes CASRHPSGEQYF.

V usage is TRBV19 and J usage is TRBJ1-6; D is uncertain. Germline V gene data show CDR1 as LNHDA and CDR2 as SQIVND (reference sequence). This CDR3 region has 17 residues. Deletions cut 6 bases from V and 0 bases from J, with 15 bases between. Here the CDR3 DNA reads TGTGCCAGTAGCTCCCCGGGAAAGAGCTCCTATAATTCACCCCTCCACTTT. Translated, it gives CASSSPGKSSYNSPLHF.

This sequence joins TRBV14 and TRBJ2-7, with 10 bases that match TRBD2. Unmatched junction bases numbered 15, after V lost 4 bases and J lost 6 bases. The CDR3 runs to 17 residues. The germline CDR1 and CDR2 sequences are SGHDN and FVKESK. The CDR3 region is CASSPPGLSGGAVEQYF. The CDR3 nucleotides are TGTGCCAGCAGCCCCCCTGGACTAAGCGGGGGGGCGGTCGAGCAGTACTTC.

This clone was observed a handful of times. The V gene is TRBV5-1, the J gene TRBJ2-2; D gene ambiguous. The germline V gene encodes CDR1 SGHRS and CDR2 YFSETQ. V lost 0 bases and J 1 base, leaving 4 bases between the germline ends. The CDR3 totals 14 residues. CDR3 DNA sequence: TGCGCCAGCAGCTTGGGACTGAACACCGGGGAGCTGTTTTTT. Protein sequence: CASSLGLNTGELFF.

The chain joins TRBV19 to TRBJ1-1, with 8 bases that match TRBD1. Trimming took 7 bases from V and 0 from J; bases not matched to a gene: 4. CDR1 LNHDA and CDR2 SQIVND come from the germline V gene (reference sequence). CDR3 length equals 14 residues. The CDR3 DNA is TGTGCCAGTACCTTGGACAGGGTGAACACTGAAGCTTTCTTT. Encoded protein: CASTLDRVNTEAFF.

The chain couples TRBV19 to TRBJ1-2; 10 bases agree with TRBD1. This CDR3 is built from 15 residues. From germline, CDR1 is LNHDA and CDR2 SQIVND (reference sequence). The V and J ends lost 8 bases and 3 bases, in that order; junction bases with no gene match: 9. CDR3 coding DNA: TGTGCCAGTTGGACAGGGGGTGCAGGCTACTATGGCTACACCTTC. It is translated as CASWTGGAGYYGYTF. Full variable domain (rest looked up from reference TRBV19 and TRBJ1-2): DGGITQSPKYLFRKEGQNVTLSCEQNLNHDAMYWYRQDPGQGLRLIYYSQIVNDFQKGDIAEGYSVSREKKESFPLTVTSAQKNPTAFYLCASWTGGAGYYGYTFGSGTRLTVV.

This chain connects TRBV10-3 to TRBJ1-1, with 7 bases fitting TRBD1. Looked up from germline, CDR1 is ENHRY and CDR2 is SYGVKD. V shed 10 bases and J 0 bases; nucleotides not matched to a gene: 5. The CDR3 runs 13 residues. The CDR3 region is CATERGLNTEAFF. Here the CDR3 DNA reads TGTGCCACTGAAAGGGGGCTGAACACTGAAGCTTTCTTT.

DNA of the CDR3: TGTGCCAGCAGCGAAGAGACAGGGCGCAATGGCTACACCTTC. The encoded protein is CASSEETGRNGYTF. The chain recombines TRBV7-2 with TRBJ1-2, with 7 bases aligning to TRBD1. Germline V CDR1 and CDR2: SGHTA, FQGNSA. This CDR3 spans 14 amino acids. Unmatched junction bases numbered 9, after V lost 5 bases and J lost 6 bases.